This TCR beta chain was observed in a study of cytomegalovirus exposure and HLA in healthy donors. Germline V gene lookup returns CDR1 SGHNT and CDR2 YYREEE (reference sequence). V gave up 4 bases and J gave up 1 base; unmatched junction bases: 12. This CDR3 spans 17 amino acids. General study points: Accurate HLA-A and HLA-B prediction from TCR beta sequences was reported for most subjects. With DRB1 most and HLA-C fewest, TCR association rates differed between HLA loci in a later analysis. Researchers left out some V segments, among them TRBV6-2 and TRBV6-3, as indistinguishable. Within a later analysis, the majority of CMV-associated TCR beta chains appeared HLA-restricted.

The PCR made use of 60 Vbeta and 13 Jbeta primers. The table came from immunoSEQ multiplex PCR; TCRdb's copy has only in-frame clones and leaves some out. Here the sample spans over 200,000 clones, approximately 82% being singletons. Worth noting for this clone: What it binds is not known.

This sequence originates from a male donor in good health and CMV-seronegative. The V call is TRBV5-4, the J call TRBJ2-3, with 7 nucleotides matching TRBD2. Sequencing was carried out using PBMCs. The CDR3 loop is CASSRGAGRGGTDTQYF. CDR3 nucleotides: TGTGCCAGCAGCAGAGGGGCTGGACGGGGGGGCACAGATACGCAGTATTTT.